The source of this T cell receptor beta chain is a study of blood T cell repertoires in COVID-19. Study as a whole: Both acute and convalescent COVID-19 samples were obtained from the United States, Italy and Spain. T cells, B-cell-depleted T cells, or PBMCs supplied cDNA or gDNA.

The ends lost 1 base at V and 7 bases at J; junction bases unmatched: 3. CDR1 and CDR2 from the germline V gene are SEHNR and FQNEAQ (reference sequence). The CDR3 contains 15 residues. Under the authors' procedure: Reference gene primers were amplified, and this amplification served to estimate nucleated cell counts. TCRdb's table, derived via immunoSEQ multiplex PCR, lists solely in-frame clones and lacks some. Clone size and V and J calls were adopted from that table, with D and trimming inferred from the DNA. The sample contains roughly 95,000 clones, about 80% of which appear only once. The clonotype was recovered from a man aged 60 to 69 with acute or convalescent COVID-19. The chain employs TRBV7-9 and TRBJ2-1; 11 bases fit TRBD1. The source material was peripheral blood. CDR3 bases: TGTGCCAGCAGCTTAGTAAGGGACAGGGGGAATGAGCAGTTCTTC. As protein: CASSLVRDRGNEQFF.